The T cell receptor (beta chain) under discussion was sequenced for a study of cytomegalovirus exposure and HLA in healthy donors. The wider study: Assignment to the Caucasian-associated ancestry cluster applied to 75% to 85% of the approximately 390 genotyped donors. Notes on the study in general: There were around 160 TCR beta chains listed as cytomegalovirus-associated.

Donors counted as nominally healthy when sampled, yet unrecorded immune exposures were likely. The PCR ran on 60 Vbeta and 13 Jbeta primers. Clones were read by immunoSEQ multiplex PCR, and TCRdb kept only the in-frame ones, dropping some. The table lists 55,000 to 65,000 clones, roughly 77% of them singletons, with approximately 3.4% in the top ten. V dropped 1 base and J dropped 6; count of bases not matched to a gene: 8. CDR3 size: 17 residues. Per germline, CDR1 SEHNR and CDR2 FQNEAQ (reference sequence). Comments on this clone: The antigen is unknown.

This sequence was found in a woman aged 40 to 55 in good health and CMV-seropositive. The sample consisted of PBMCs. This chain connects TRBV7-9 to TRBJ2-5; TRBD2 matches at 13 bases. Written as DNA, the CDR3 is TGTGCCAGCAGCTTAGAGGCCGGACTAGCGGGGGTGAAGACCCAGTACTTC. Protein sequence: CASSLEAGLAGVKTQYF.